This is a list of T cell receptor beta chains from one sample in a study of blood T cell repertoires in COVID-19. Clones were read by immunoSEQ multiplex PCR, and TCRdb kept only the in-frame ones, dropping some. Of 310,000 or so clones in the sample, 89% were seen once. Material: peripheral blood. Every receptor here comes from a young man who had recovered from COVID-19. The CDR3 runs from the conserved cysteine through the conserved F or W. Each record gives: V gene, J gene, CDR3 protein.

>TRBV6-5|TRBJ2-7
CASSLLDSGAYEQYF
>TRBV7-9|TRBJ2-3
CASSWERGATDTQYF
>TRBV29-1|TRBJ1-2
CSSRAGQGTNYGYTF
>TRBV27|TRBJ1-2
CASTRLGQGDHGYTF
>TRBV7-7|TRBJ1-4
CASSSRWDSEKLFF
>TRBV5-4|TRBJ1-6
CASSGNYNSPLHF
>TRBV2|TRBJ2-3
CASSGLAGGDTQYF
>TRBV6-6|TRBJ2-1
CASILTSGGYNEQFF
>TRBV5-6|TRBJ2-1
CASSFRKLAGGGNEQFF
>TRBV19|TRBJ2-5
CASSTWDRQETQYF
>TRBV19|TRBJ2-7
CASSQGDISYEQYF
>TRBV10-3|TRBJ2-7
CAISEGLAGDSEQYF
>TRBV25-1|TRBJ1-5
CASSDGGVGPQHF
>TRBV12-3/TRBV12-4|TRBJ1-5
CASSFGGQPQHF
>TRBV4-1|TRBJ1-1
CASSQDIHRQNTEAFF
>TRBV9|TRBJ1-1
CASSGRGTANLNTEAFF
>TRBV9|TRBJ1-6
CASSEDRNYNSPLHF
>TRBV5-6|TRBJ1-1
CASSLWGVDTEAFF
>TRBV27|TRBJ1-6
CASSSGFSNSPLHF
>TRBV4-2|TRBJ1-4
CASSQDSIGEGNEKLFF
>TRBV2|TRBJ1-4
CASSEQGAHEKLFF
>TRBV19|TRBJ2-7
CASSLSGVGPYEQYF
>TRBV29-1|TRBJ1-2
CSVGSALTGEIYGYTF
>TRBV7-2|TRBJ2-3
CASSLTQAPSGGDTDTQYF
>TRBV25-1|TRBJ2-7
CASSEVGAGADSEQYF
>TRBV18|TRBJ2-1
CASSPRDSDNEQFF
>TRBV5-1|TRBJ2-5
CASSLYRGLQETQYF
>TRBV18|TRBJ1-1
CASSLQGGAEAFF
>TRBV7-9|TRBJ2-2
CASSSVRGADTGELFF
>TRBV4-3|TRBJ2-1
CASSQEARTGGFEQFF
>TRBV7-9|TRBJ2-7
CASSSTATYEQYF
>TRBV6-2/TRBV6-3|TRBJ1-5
CASSPSVLNQPQHF
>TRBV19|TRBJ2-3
CASSISSGRDTQYF
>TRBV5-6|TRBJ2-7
CASSRSLNYEQYF
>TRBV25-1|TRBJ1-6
CASSPQGPSSYNSPLHF
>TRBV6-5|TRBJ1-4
CASSTQGAAEKLFF
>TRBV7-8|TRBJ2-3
CASSLAADAMGDTQYF
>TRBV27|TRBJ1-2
CASSQGIANYGYTF
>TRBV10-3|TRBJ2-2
CAINLAGGPGGELFF
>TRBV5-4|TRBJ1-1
CASSLTVNTEAFF
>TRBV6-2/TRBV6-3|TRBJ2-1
CASSYPRIDNEQFF
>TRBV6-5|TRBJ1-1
CASSYGIGGDTEAFF
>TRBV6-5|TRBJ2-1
CASSREGDPYNEQFF
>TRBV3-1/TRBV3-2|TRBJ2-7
CASSPSHNEQYF
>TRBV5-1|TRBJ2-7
CASSLYGTSGGDEQYF
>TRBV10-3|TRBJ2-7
CAINLGQRYEQYF
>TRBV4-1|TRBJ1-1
CASSQVDTVNTEAFF
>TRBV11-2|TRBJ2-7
CASSLDSQAGGLPSYEQYF
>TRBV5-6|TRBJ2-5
CASSLGAGKETQYF